This is a list of T cell receptor beta chains from one sample in a study of blood T cell repertoires in COVID-19. Assay: immunoSEQ multiplex PCR; the TCRdb copy retains only in-frame clones and omits some. In the table there are 280,000 or so clones, about 91% of which are singletons. Sequencing was done on a sample of peripheral blood. The receptors come from a woman aged 25 to 39 who had recovered from COVID-19. Both conserved end residues are part of each CDR3. D genes are given only for firm matches. Some rows mark clone size as missing; the rest say once, few, many or name a class of expanded clone.

V gene	D gene	clone size	J gene	CDR3 protein	CDR3 DNA
TRBV13	TRBD1	-	TRBJ1-3	CASSPWDRGRSTIYF	TGTGCCAGCAGCCCCTGGGACAGGGGAAGGAGCACCATATATTTT
TRBV5-4	TRBD1	-	TRBJ1-6	CASSATPGTGPRSPLHF	TGTGCCAGCAGCGCGACTCCCGGGACAGGACCGAGGTCACCCCTCCACTTT
TRBV28	-	-	TRBJ1-2	CASSLNSYGYTF	TGTGCCAGCAGTTTAAACAGCTATGGCTACACCTTC
TRBV7-9	TRBD1	few	TRBJ2-3	CASSLFRQGADTQYF	TGTGCCAGCAGCTTATTTAGGCAGGGGGCCGATACGCAGTATTTT
TRBV6-6	TRBD1	-	TRBJ1-4	CASSDPGQGKAKLFF	TGTGCCAGCAGTGACCCGGGACAGGGGAAGGCAAAACTGTTTTTT
TRBV2	TRBD1	-	TRBJ1-2	CASSGQGQGLIGYTF	TGTGCCAGCAGTGGGCAGGGACAGGGGCTTATCGGCTACACCTTC
TRBV6-6	TRBD2	-	TRBJ2-3	CASSYLAGGYSDTQYF	TGTGCCAGCAGTTACCTAGCGGGGGGGTATTCAGATACGCAGTATTTT
TRBV18	-	-	TRBJ2-3	CASSKMGGFSTDTQYF	TGTGCCAGCTCGAAAATGGGAGGATTTAGCACAGATACGCAGTATTTT
TRBV28	TRBD1	-	TRBJ2-1	CASSDGQGNYNEQFF	TGTGCCAGCAGTGATGGACAGGGAAATTACAATGAGCAGTTCTTC
TRBV5-1	-	-	TRBJ2-5	CASSLSGVQETQYF	TGCGCCAGCAGCTTGTCAGGGGTACAAGAGACCCAGTACTTC
TRBV7-9	-	-	TRBJ2-7	CASSFPGHEQYF	TGTGCCAGCAGCTTTCCAGGCCACGAGCAGTACTTC
TRBV7-2	TRBD2	-	TRBJ2-1	CASSLWTSGPHNEQFF	TGTGCCAGCAGCTTATGGACTAGCGGGCCACACAATGAGCAGTTCTTC
TRBV7-2	-	-	TRBJ1-2	CASSRTDIYGYTF	TGTGCCAGCAGCCGAACTGACATATATGGCTACACCTTC
TRBV5-1	TRBD2	-	TRBJ2-2	CASGRGGGGTGELFF	TGCGCCAGCGGCCGCGGGGGAGGAGGGACCGGGGAGCTGTTTTTT
TRBV28	TRBD1	-	TRBJ2-3	CASSKQGATDTQYF	TGTGCCAGCAGCAAACAGGGGGCCACAGATACGCAGTATTTT
TRBV28	-	-	TRBJ1-5	CASKEGANQPQHF	TGTGCCAGCAAAGAAGGAGCCAATCAGCCCCAGCATTTT
TRBV11-3	-	-	TRBJ2-7	CASSLDSSYEQYF	TGTGCCAGCAGCTTGGACAGTAGTTACGAGCAGTACTTC
TRBV5-1	TRBD1	-	TRBJ1-2	CASSRKQVQGESYGYTF	TGCGCCAGCAGCCGGAAACAGGTACAGGGGGAGAGCTATGGCTACACCTTC
TRBV7-2	-	-	TRBJ1-6	CASSITGTSPLHF	TGTGCCAGCAGCATTACAGGGACTTCACCCCTCCACTTT
TRBV2	-	-	TRBJ1-1	CASSEGAVNTEAFF	TGTGCCAGCAGTGAAGGGGCCGTGAACACTGAAGCTTTCTTT
TRBV5-1	-	-	TRBJ1-2	CASSLIPSRVVYGYTF	TGCGCCAGCAGCTTGATTCCGTCCAGGGTGGTCTATGGCTACACCTTC
TRBV5-8	-	-	TRBJ1-6	CASSPRQSIYNSPLHF	TGTGCCAGCAGCCCAAGACAGAGCATCTATAATTCACCCCTCCACTTT
TRBV4-2	TRBD2	-	TRBJ2-1	CASSQDGTSSYNEQFF	TGTGCCAGCAGCCAAGATGGGACTAGCTCCTACAATGAGCAGTTCTTC
TRBV5-1	-	-	TRBJ1-4	CASSPDSTNEKLFF	TGCGCCAGCAGCCCAGATTCAACTAATGAAAAACTGTTTTTT
TRBV5-5	-	-	TRBJ1-4	CASSPTHGGGRGFF	TGTGCCAGCAGCCCGACCCATGGCGGGGGGAGAGGATTTTTT
TRBV18	-	-	TRBJ1-1	CASSPPRGYDTEAFF	TGTGCCAGCTCACCACCACGGGGGTATGACACTGAAGCTTTCTTT
TRBV5-1	-	-	TRBJ2-1	CASSLGGRDTLEQFF	TGCGCCAGCAGCCTGGGTGGTCGGGACACGCTTGAGCAGTTCTTC
TRBV27	TRBD1	-	TRBJ1-2	CASSPTGNYGYTF	TGTGCCAGCAGCCCGACAGGGAACTATGGCTACACCTTC
TRBV24-1	TRBD1	-	TRBJ2-3	CATSDPGQGNTDTQYF	TGTGCCACCAGTGATCCTGGACAGGGGAACACAGATACGCAGTATTTT
TRBV10-3	-	-	TRBJ1-6	CAIKEVGTNASPLHF	TGTGCCATCAAGGAAGTAGGGACAAACGCCTCACCCCTCCACTTT
TRBV12-3/TRBV12-4	TRBD1	-	TRBJ2-3	CASSRGLTDTQYF	TGTGCCAGCAGCAGGGGGCTAACAGATACGCAGTATTTT
TRBV29-1	TRBD1	-	TRBJ1-1	CNGRQGGTGEAFF	TGCAACGGTCGTCAGGGGGGAACGGGTGAAGCTTTCTTT
TRBV28	TRBD2	-	TRBJ2-7	CASTLLLGQGLGEQYF	TGTGCCAGCACCCTCCTCTTGGGGCAGGGACTAGGGGAGCAGTACTTC
TRBV7-2	TRBD1	once	TRBJ1-5	CASSTGTGGSNQPQHF	TGTGCCAGCAGCACTGGGACAGGGGGTAGCAATCAGCCCCAGCATTTT
TRBV5-1	-	-	TRBJ1-5	CASSLTGYSNQPQHF	TGCGCCAGCAGCTTGACGGGATATAGCAATCAGCCCCAGCATTTT
TRBV10-3	-	-	TRBJ2-1	CAISNRFGATSYNEQFF	TGTGCCATCAGTAACCGCTTTGGGGCTACCTCCTACAATGAGCAGTTCTTC
TRBV5-1	-	-	TRBJ2-7	CASSQGRSSYEQYF	TGCGCCAGCTCACAGGGCAGGAGCTCCTACGAGCAGTACTTC
TRBV3-1/TRBV3-2	TRBD1	-	TRBJ2-7	CASSPRGQGKEEQYF	TGTGCCAGCAGCCCACGGGGACAGGGAAAAGAGGAGCAGTACTTC
TRBV9	TRBD1	-	TRBJ1-2	CASSVRGQDGYTF	TGTGCCAGCAGCGTGAGGGGGCAAGATGGCTACACCTTC
TRBV5-4	TRBD1	few	TRBJ1-2	CASSLASEGAGGYTF	TGTGCCAGCAGCTTGGCCAGTGAGGGGGCCGGAGGCTACACCTTC
TRBV3-1/TRBV3-2	-	-	TRBJ1-1	CASSQARTEAFF	TGTGCCAGCAGCCAAGCGCGCACTGAAGCTTTCTTT
TRBV29-1	-	-	TRBJ1-1	CSVDKSPGVVAFF	TGCAGCGTTGATAAAAGCCCCGGGGTGGTAGCTTTCTTT
TRBV7-9	-	-	TRBJ1-3	CATGSSGNTIYF	TGTGCCACCGGGAGCTCTGGAAACACCATATATTTT
TRBV2	-	-	TRBJ1-1	CASRWERERMNTEAFF	TGTGCCAGCAGGTGGGAAAGGGAGAGGATGAACACTGAAGCTTTCTTT
TRBV6-1	-	-	TRBJ1-6	CASSDDTGFRSPLHF	TGTGCCAGCAGTGATGACACAGGGTTTAGATCACCCCTCCACTTT
TRBV5-4	TRBD1	-	TRBJ1-1	CASRRQGAGLHTEAFF	TGTGCCAGCAGACGACAGGGGGCTGGACTTCACACTGAAGCTTTCTTT